This T cell receptor beta chain was sequenced for a study of cytomegalovirus exposure and HLA in healthy donors. Libraries were prepared by immunoSEQ multiplex PCR; TCRdb keeps only in-frame clonotypes and omits some of them. The sample carries 150,000 to 200,000 clones, about 96% recorded once. The sample consisted of PBMCs. This TCR was recovered from a woman between 18 and 29 years old in good health and CMV-seronegative.

Here the CDR3 DNA reads TGTGCCAGCAGCTCTGGACAGGGAGAAAACACCATATATTTT. Protein sequence: CASSSGQGENTIYF. The chain uses TRBV7-9 and TRBJ1-3; 8 nucleotides line up with TRBD1. Germline CDR1 SEHNR, CDR2 FQNEAQ (reference sequence). This CDR3 is 14 amino acids long. J lost 6 bases, V lost 4 bases, and 5 bases had no gene match. Using reference TRBV7-9 and TRBJ1-3 for the parts outside the CDR3, the full variable domain is DTGVSQNPRHKITKRGQNVTFRCDPISEHNRLYWYRQTLGQGPEFLTYFQNEAQLEKSRLLSDRFSAERPKGSFSTLEIQRTEQGDSAMYLCASSSGQGENTIYFGEGSWLTVV.